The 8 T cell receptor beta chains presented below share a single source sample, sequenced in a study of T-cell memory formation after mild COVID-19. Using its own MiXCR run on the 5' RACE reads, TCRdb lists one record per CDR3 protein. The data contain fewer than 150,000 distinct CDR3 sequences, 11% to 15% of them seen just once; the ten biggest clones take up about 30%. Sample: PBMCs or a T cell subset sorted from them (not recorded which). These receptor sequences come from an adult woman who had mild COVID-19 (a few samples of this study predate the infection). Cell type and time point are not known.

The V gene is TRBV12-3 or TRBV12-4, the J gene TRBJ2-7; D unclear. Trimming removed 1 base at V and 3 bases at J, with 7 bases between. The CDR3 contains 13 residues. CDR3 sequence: CASSLGIGYEQYF. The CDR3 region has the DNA TGTGCCAGCAGTTTAGGGATCGGCTACGAGCAGTACTTC.

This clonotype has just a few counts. CDR3 in amino acids: CASSHLRGQGVYGTDTQYF. The CDR3 DNA reads TGCGCCAGCAGCCACCTTAGAGGGCAGGGCGTCTATGGCACAGATACGCAGTATTTT. The gene calls are TRBV4-1 and TRBJ2-3; D tentatively fits TRBD1 or TRBD2 (5 bases each). The CDR3 sequence is 19 residues long. V was trimmed by 3 bases and J by 1 base, leaving 23 bases between them. Looked up from germline, CDR1 is MGHRA and CDR2 is YSYEKL.

DNA for the CDR3: TGTGCCAGCAGCCAAGGGGGAGCGGTGGATGAAGCTTTCTTT. It specifies CASSQGGAVDEAFF. This chain uses TRBV4-2 with TRBJ1-1; no definite D call. V was clipped by 1 base and J by 7 bases, with 13 bases between them. Germline V gives CDR1 LGHNA, CDR2 YNFKEQ. This CDR3 has 14 residues.

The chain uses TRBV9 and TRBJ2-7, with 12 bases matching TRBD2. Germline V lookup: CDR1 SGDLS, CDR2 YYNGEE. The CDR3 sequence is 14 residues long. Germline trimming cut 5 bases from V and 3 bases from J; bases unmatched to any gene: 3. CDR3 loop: CASSPSGRVYEQYF. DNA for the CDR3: TGTGCCAGCAGTCCTAGCGGGAGGGTCTACGAGCAGTACTTC.

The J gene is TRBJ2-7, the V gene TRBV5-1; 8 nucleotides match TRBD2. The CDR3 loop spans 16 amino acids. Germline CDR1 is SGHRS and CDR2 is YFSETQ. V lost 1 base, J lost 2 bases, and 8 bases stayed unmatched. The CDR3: CASSLNSGSSPYEQYF. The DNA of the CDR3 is TGCGCCAGCAGCTTGAACAGCGGGAGTTCCCCCTACGAGCAGTACTTC.

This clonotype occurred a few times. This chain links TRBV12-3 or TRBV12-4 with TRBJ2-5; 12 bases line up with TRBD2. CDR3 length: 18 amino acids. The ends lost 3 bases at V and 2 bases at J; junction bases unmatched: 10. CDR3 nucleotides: TGTGCCAGCAGTTTTGAAAGACTAGCGGGAGTCTGGCAAGAGACCCAGTACTTC. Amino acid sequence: CASSFERLAGVWQETQYF.

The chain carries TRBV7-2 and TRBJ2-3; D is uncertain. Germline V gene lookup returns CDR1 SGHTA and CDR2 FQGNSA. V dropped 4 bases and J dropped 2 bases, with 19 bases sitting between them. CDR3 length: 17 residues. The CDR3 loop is CASSSPLFLPLTDTQYF. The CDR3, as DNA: TGTGCCAGCAGCTCCCCCCTCTTTCTACCACTCACAGATACGCAGTATTTT.

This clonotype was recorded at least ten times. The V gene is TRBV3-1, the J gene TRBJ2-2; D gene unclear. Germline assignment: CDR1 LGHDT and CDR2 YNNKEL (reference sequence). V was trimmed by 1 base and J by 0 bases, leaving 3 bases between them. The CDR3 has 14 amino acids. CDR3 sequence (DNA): TGTGCCAGCAGCCAAGGCCCGAACACCGGGGAGCTGTTTTTT. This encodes CASSQGPNTGELFF.